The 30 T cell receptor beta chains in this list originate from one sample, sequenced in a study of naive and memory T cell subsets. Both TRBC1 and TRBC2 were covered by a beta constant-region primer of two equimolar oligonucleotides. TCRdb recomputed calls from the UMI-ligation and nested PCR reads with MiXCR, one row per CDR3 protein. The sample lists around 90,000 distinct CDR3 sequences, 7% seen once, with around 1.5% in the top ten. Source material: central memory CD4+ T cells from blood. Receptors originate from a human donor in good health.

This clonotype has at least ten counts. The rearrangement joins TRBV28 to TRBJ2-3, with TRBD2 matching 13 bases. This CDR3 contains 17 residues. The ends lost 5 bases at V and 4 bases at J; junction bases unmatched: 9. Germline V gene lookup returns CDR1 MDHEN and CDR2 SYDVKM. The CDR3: CASSTRTSGSRADTQYF. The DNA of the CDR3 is TGTGCCAGCAGTACTAGGACTAGCGGGAGTCGGGCAGATACGCAGTATTTT.

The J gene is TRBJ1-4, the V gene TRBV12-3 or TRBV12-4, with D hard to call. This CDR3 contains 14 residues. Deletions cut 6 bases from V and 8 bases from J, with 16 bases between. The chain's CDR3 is CASSTALGGEKLFF. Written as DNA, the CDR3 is TGTGCCAGCAGCACCGCCCTGGGCGGGGAAAAACTGTTTTTT.

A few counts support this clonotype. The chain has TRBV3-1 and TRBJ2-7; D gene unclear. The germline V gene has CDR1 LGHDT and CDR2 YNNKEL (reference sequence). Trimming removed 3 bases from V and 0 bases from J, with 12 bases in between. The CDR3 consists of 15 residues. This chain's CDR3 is CASSQAAANSYEQYF. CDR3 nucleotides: TGTGCCAGCAGCCAGGCGGCAGCCAACTCCTACGAGCAGTACTTC.

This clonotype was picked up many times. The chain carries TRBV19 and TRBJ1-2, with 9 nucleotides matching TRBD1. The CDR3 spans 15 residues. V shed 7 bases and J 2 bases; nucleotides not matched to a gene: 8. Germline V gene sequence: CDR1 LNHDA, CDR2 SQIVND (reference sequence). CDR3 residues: CASTSLTGGNYGYTF. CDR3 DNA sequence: TGTGCCAGTACGTCATTGACAGGGGGGAACTATGGCTACACCTTC.

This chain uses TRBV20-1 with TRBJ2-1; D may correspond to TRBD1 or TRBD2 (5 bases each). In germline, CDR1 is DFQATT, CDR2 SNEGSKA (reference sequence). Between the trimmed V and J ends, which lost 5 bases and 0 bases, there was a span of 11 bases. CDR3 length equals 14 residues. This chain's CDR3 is CSARGYSSYNEQFF. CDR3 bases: TGCAGTGCTCGGGGCTATAGCTCCTACAATGAGCAGTTCTTC.

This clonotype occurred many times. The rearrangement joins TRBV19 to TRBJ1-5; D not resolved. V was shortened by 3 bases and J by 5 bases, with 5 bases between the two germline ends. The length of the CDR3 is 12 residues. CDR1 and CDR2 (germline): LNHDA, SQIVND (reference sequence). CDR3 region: CASSISDQPQHF. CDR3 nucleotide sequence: TGTGCCAGTAGTATTTCGGATCAGCCCCAGCATTTT.

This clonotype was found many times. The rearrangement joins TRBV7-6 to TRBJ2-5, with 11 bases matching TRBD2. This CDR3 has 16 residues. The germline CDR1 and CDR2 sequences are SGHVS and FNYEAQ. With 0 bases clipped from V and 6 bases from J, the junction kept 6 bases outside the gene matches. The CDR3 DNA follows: TGTGCCAGCAGCTTAGCTAGCGGGGGGGCCGTGCAGACCCAGTACTTC. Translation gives CASSLASGGAVQTQYF.

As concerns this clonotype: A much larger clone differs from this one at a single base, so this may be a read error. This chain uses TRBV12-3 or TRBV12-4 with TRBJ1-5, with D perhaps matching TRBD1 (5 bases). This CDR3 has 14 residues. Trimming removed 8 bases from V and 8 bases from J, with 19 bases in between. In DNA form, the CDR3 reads TGTGCCAGCGGTTCGGGCAGGGATCATGAGCCCCAGCATTTT. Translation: CASGSGRDHEPQHF.

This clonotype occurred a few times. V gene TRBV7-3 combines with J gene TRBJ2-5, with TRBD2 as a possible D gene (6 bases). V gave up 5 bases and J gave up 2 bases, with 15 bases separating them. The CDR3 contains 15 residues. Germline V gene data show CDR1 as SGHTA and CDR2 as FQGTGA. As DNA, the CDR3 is TGTGCCAGCAGCCCTACCGGGACTCATCAAGAGACCCAGTACTTC. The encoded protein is CASSPTGTHQETQYF.

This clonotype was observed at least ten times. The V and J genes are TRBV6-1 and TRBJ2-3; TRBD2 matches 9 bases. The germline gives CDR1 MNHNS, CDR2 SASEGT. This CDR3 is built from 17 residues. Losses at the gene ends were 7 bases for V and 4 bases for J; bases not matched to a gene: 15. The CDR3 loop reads CASKRVASGISPDTQYF. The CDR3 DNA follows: TGTGCCAGCAAAAGGGTGGCTAGCGGGATTTCCCCAGATACGCAGTATTTT.

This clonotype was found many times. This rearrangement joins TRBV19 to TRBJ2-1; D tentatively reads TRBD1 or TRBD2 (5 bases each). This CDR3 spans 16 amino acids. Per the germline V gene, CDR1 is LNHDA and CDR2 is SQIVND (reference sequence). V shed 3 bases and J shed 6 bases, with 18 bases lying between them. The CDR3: CASSIQDFRGANEQFF. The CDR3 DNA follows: TGTGCCAGTAGTATTCAGGACTTTCGAGGGGCCAATGAGCAGTTCTTC. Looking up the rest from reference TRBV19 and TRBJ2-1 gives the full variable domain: DGGITQSPKYLFRKEGQNVTLSCEQNLNHDAMYWYRQDPGQGLRLIYYSQIVNDFQKGDIAEGYSVSREKKESFPLTVTSAQKNPTAFYLCASSIQDFRGANEQFFGPGTRLTVL.

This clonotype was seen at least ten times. The CDR3 loop reads CSARGNWHQNTEAFF. In DNA form, the CDR3 reads TGCAGTGCTAGAGGGAATTGGCATCAGAACACTGAAGCTTTCTTT. This chain links TRBV20-1 with TRBJ1-1; D is ambiguous. This CDR3 has 15 amino acids. Germline V gene data show CDR1 as DFQATT and CDR2 as SNEGSKA (reference sequence). Trimming shortened V by 1 base and J by 1 base, and 13 bases separated the two germline ends.

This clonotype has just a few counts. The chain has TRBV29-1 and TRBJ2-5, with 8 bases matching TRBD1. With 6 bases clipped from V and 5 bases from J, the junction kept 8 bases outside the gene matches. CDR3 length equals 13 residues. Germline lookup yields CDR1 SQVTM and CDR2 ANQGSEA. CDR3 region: CSVQGAQLETQYF. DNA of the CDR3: TGCAGCGTCCAGGGGGCTCAACTGGAGACCCAGTACTTC.

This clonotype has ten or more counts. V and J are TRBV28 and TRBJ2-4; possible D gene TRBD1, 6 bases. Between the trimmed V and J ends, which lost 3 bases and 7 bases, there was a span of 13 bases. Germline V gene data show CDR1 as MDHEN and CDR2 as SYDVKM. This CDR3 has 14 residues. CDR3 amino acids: CASSFRRGINIQYF. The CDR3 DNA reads TGTGCCAGCAGTTTTCGCAGGGGCATTAACATTCAGTACTTC.

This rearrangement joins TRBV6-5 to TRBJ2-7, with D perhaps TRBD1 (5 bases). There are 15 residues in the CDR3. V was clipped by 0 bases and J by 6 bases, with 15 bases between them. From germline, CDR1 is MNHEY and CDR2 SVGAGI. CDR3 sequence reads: CASSYSNREGAEQYF. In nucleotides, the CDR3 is TGTGCCAGCAGTTACTCGAATAGGGAAGGGGCCGAGCAGTACTTC.

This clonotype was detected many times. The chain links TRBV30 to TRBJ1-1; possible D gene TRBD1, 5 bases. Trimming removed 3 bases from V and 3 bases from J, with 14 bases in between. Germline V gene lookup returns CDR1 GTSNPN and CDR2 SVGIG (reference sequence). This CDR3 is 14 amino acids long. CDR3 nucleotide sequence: TGTGCCTGGAGCTATGTCACGGGGGACACTGAAGCTTTCTTT. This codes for CAWSYVTGDTEAFF.

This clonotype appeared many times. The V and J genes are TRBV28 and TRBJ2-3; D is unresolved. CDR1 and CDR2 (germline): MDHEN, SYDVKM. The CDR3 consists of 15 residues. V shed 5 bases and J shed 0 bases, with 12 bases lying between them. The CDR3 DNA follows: TGTGCCAGCAGTGAACCGTCTTGGAGCACAGATACGCAGTATTTT. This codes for CASSEPSWSTDTQYF. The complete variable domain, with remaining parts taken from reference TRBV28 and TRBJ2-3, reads DVKVTQSSRYLVKRTGEKVFLECVQDMDHENMFWYRQDPGLGLRLIYFSYDVKMKEKGDIPEGYSVSREKKERFSLILESASTNQTSMYLCASSEPSWSTDTQYFGPGTRLTVL.

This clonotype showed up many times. CDR3 residues: CASSLKQGTEAFF. CDR3 DNA: TGTGCCAGCAGCTTAAAACAGGGCACTGAAGCTTTCTTT. The V and J genes are TRBV7-9 and TRBJ1-1; TRBD1 might be the D (6 bases). With 2 bases removed from V and 4 bases from J, the gap between germline ends came to 8 bases. The CDR3 covers 13 residues. CDR1 and CDR2 (germline): SEHNR, FQNEAQ (reference sequence).

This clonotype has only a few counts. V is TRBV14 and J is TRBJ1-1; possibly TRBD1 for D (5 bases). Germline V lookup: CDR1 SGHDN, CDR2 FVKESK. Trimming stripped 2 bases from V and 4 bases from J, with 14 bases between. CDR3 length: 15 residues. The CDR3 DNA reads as TGTGCCAGCAGCCAACACACGGGCAGGGCCACTGAAGCTTTCTTT. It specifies CASSQHTGRATEAFF. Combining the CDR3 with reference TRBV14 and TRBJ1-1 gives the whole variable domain EAGVTQFPSHSVIEKGQTVTLRCDPISGHDNLYWYRRVMGKEIKFLLHFVKESKQDESGMPNNRFLAERTGGTYSTLKVQPAELEDSGVYFCASSQHTGRATEAFFGQGTRLTVV.

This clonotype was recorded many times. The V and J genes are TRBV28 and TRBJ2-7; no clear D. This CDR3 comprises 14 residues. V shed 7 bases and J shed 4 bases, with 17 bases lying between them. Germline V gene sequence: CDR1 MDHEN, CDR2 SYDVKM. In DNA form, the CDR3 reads TGTGCCAGCACCCTATCTGGGTTAAGGTACGAGCAGTACTTC. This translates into CASTLSGLRYEQYF. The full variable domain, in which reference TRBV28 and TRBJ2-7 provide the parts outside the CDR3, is DVKVTQSSRYLVKRTGEKVFLECVQDMDHENMFWYRQDPGLGLRLIYFSYDVKMKEKGDIPEGYSVSREKKERFSLILESASTNQTSMYLCASTLSGLRYEQYFGPGTRLTVT.

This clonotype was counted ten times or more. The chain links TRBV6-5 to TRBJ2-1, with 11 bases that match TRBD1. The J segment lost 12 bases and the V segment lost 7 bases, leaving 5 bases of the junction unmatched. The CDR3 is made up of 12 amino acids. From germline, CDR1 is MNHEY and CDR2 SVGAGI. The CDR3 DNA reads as TGTGCCAGCACCCGGACAGGGGGCCTGCAGTTCTTC. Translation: CASTRTGGLQFF.

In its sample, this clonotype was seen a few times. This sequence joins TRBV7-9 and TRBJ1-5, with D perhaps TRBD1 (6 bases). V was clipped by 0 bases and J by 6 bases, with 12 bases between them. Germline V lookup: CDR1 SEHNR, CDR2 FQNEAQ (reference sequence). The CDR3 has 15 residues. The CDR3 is CASSLAGARSQPQHF. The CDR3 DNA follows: TGTGCCAGCAGCTTAGCGGGGGCGAGGTCTCAGCCCCAGCATTTT.

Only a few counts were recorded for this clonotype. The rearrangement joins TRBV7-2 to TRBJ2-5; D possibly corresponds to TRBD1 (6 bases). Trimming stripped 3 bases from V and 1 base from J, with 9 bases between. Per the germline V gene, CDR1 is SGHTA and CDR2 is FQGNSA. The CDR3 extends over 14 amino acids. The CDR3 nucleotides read TGTGCCAGCAGCTTTGCAGGGGTCCAAGAGACCCAGTACTTC. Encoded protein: CASSFAGVQETQYF.

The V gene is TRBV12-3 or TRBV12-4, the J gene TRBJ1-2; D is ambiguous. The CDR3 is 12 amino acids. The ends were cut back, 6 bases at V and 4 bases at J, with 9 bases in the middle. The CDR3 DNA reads TGTGCCAGCAGCCGCAATGCCTATGGCTACACCTTC. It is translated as CASSRNAYGYTF.

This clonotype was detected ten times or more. The CDR3, as DNA: TGTGCCAGCAGCCAAGCGTCACGGATGTCCAATCAGCCCCAGCATTTT. Amino acids: CASSQASRMSNQPQHF. The chain uses TRBV4-2 and TRBJ1-5; D call uncertain. The CDR3 sequence is 16 residues long. Trimming removed 1 base from V and 3 bases from J, with 13 bases in between. From germline, CDR1 is LGHNA and CDR2 YNFKEQ.

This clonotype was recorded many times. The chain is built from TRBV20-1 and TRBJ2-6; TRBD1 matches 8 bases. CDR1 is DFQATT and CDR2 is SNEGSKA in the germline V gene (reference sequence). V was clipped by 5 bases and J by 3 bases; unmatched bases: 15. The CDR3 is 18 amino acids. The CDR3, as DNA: TGCAGTGCTGCAGGGGGCTCCGTGACAGGGGTTGGGGCCAACGTCCTGACTTTC. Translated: CSAAGGSVTGVGANVLTF.

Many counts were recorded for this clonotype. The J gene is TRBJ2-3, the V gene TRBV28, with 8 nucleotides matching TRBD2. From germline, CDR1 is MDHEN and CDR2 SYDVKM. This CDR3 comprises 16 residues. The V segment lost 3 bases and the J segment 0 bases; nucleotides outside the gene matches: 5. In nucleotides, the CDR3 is TGTGCCAGCAGTTTTCCCGGGGGGGTTAGCACAGATACGCAGTATTTT. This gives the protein CASSFPGGVSTDTQYF.

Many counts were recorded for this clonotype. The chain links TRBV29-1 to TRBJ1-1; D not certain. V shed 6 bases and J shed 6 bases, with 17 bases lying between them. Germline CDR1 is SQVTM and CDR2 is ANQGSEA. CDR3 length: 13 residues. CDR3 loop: CSVTTPPGAEAFF. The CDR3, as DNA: TGCAGCGTCACGACACCACCGGGCGCTGAAGCTTTCTTT. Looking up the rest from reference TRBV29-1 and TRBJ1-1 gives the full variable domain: SAVISQKPSRDICQRGTSLTIQCQVDSQVTMMFWYRQQPGQSLTLIATANQGSEATYESGFVIDKFPISRPNLTFSTLTVSNMSPEDSSIYLCSVTTPPGAEAFFGQGTRLTVV.

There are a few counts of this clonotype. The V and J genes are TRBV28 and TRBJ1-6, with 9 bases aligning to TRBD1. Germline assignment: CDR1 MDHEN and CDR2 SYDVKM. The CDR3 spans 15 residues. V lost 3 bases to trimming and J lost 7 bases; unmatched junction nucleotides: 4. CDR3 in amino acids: CASSFLGQGNSPLHF. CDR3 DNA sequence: TGTGCCAGCAGTTTTTTAGGACAGGGGAATTCACCCCTCCACTTT.

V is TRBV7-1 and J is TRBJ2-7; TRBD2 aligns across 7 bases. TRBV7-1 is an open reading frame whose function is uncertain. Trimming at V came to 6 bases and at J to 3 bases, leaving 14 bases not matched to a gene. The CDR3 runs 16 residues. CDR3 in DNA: TGTGCCAGCAGGAATTCCAGGTCCAGCGGGATCTACGAGCAGTACTTC. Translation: CASRNSRSSGIYEQYF.